The 29 T cell receptor beta chains below come from one sample, sequenced in a study of blood T cell repertoires in COVID-19. Profiled with immunoSEQ multiplex PCR; TCRdb holds only in-frame clones, not every one. This sample carries 150,000 to 200,000 clones, 75% to 85% of them seen once, and the ten largest clones take about 12%. Sequenced input: peripheral blood. Receptors were obtained from a woman of 80 years or more with COVID-19, enrolled during active disease.

The CDR3 coding sequence is TGTGCCAGCAGTCGGACAGGTTTTAACTATGGCTACACCTTC. Amino acids: CASSRTGFNYGYTF. V gene TRBV6-5 combines with J gene TRBJ1-2; TRBD1 agrees at 7 bases. There are 14 residues in the CDR3. The germline CDR1 and CDR2 sequences are MNHEY and SVGAGI. The V segment lost 5 bases and the J segment 1 base; nucleotides outside the gene matches: 4.

The chain employs TRBV3-1 (or the pseudogene TRBV3-2) and TRBJ2-7; 7 bases fit TRBD2. CDR1 is LGHDT, CDR2 YNNKEL, per germline (reference sequence). V lost 4 bases and J lost 3; bases outside the gene matches: 3. This CDR3 comprises 13 residues. CDR3 sequence reads: CASSRAGFYEQYF. CDR3 in DNA: TGTGCCAGCAGCCGAGCGGGATTCTACGAGCAGTACTTC.

The chain is built from TRBV11-2 and TRBJ2-5; maybe TRBD2 (6 bases). CDR1 is SGHAT and CDR2 is FQNNGV in the germline V gene. Trimming left V 5 bases short and J 5 bases short, with 15 bases between. The CDR3 runs 14 residues. The CDR3 DNA is TGTGCCAGCAGCATCGGGGGAGCGATGGAGACCCAGTACTTC. This gives the protein CASSIGGAMETQYF.

V gene TRBV24-1 combines with J gene TRBJ2-3; 7 bases align to TRBD2. Looked up from germline, CDR1 is KGHDR and CDR2 is SFDVKD. This CDR3 spans 16 amino acids. The ends lost 4 bases at V and 4 bases at J; junction bases unmatched: 10. CDR3 sequence reads: CATSEPGLGGPDTQYF. CDR3 coding DNA: TGTGCCACCAGTGAACCCGGACTAGGCGGCCCAGATACGCAGTATTTT.

This clone was seen a handful of times. The chain couples TRBV3-1 (or the pseudogene TRBV3-2) to TRBJ2-5; 8 bases align to TRBD2. Germline CDR1 LGHDT, CDR2 YNNKEL (reference sequence). The CDR3 totals 16 residues. Trimming took 0 bases from V and 3 from J; bases not matched to a gene: 6. In nucleotides, the CDR3 is TGTGCCAGCAGCCAAGAGCGGACTAGCCCCGAAGAGACCCAGTACTTC. It yields the protein CASSQERTSPEETQYF.

This clone was recorded a few times. The chain carries TRBV19 and TRBJ1-5; 7 positions agree with TRBD1. Germline loops: CDR1 LNHDA, CDR2 SQIVND (reference sequence). The junction had 4 bases not matched to a gene; V was cut back by 5 bases and J by 3 bases. The length of the CDR3 is 14 residues. This CDR3 is CASSATGANQPQHF. The CDR3 DNA reads TGTGCCAGTAGTGCCACAGGGGCCAATCAGCCCCAGCATTTT.

This chain connects TRBV4-2 to TRBJ2-2; no definite D call. Trimming shortened V by 3 bases and J by 5 bases, and 7 bases separated the two germline ends. The CDR3 extends over 13 amino acids. Germline V CDR1 and CDR2: LGHNA, YNFKEQ. The CDR3 bases are TGTGCCAGCAGCCAGAGTTCTACCGGGGAGCTGTTTTTT. Translation gives CASSQSSTGELFF.

This rearrangement joins TRBV27 to TRBJ2-7; 9 nucleotides match TRBD1. The CDR3 is made up of 15 amino acids. Germline loops: CDR1 MNHEY, CDR2 SMNVEV (reference sequence). V lost 5 bases and J lost 3; bases outside the gene matches: 8. The CDR3 reads CASSPSGQGLYEQYF. As DNA, the CDR3 is TGTGCCAGCAGTCCCTCGGGACAGGGTCTCTACGAGCAGTACTTC.

The V call is TRBV3-1 (or the pseudogene TRBV3-2), the J call TRBJ1-3; the match to TRBD1 covers 7 bases. V shed 6 bases and J 1 base; nucleotides not matched to a gene: 9. CDR3 length: 16 residues. The germline gives CDR1 LGHDT, CDR2 YNNKEL (reference sequence). This CDR3 is CASSETGEWSGNTIYF. The CDR3 DNA follows: TGTGCCAGCAGTGAAACAGGGGAATGGTCTGGAAACACCATATATTTT.

This chain connects TRBV5-1 to TRBJ2-1; 14 bases fit TRBD2. This CDR3 is built from 16 residues. J was trimmed by 8 bases and V by 4 bases; bases with no gene match: 8. The V gene's germline CDR1 is SGHRS and CDR2 YFSETQ. The CDR3 region is CASSASGLAGGDEQFF. In DNA, the CDR3 is TGCGCCAGCAGCGCCTCAGGACTAGCGGGGGGCGATGAGCAGTTCTTC.

V usage is TRBV2 and J usage is TRBJ1-2; no firm D call. This CDR3 region has 12 residues. The germline gives CDR1 SNHLY, CDR2 FYNNEI. Deletions cut 4 bases from V and 2 bases from J, with 5 bases between. CDR3 DNA sequence: TGTGCCAGCAGTGGACTAAACTATGGCTACACCTTC. Translation: CASSGLNYGYTF.

The rearrangement uses TRBV7-2 and TRBJ2-2; TRBD1 aligns across 8 bases. Looked up from germline, CDR1 is SGHTA and CDR2 is FQGNSA. This CDR3 comprises 16 residues. V lost 3 bases to trimming and J lost 2 bases; unmatched junction nucleotides: 5. The CDR3 sequence is CASSLSGQANTGELFF. The DNA for the CDR3 is TGTGCCAGCAGCTTGTCGGGACAGGCTAACACCGGGGAGCTGTTTTTT.

The chain carries TRBV7-2 and TRBJ2-1; weak D call: TRBD2 (6 bases). The CDR3 has 15 residues. From germline, CDR1 is SGHTA and CDR2 FQGNSA. Trimming removed 7 bases at V and 0 bases at J, with 13 bases between. Written as DNA, the CDR3 is TGTGCCAGCACACTCCGGGGGACCTCCTACAATGAGCAGTTCTTC. Encoded protein: CASTLRGTSYNEQFF.

This rearrangement joins TRBV24-1 to TRBJ2-1, with a possible D match to TRBD2 (6 bases). CDR3 length: 15 amino acids. Trimming removed 3 bases at V and 4 bases at J, with 12 bases between. Germline assignment: CDR1 KGHDR and CDR2 SFDVKD. This chain's CDR3 is CATSDPRLDYNEQFF. As DNA, the CDR3 is TGTGCCACCAGTGATCCGAGACTAGATTACAATGAGCAGTTCTTC.

The chain links TRBV7-9 to TRBJ2-1; 10 nucleotides line up with TRBD2. This CDR3 is built from 19 residues. CDR1 is SEHNR, CDR2 FQNEAQ, per germline (reference sequence). The J segment lost 4 bases and the V segment lost 1 base, leaving 13 bases of the junction unmatched. The DNA of the CDR3 is TGTGCCAGCAGCTTAGGTCTAGCGGGAGTCCCGGAGAAATACAATGAGCAGTTCTTC. It specifies CASSLGLAGVPEKYNEQFF.

The chain links TRBV5-1 to TRBJ2-2; 9 bases match TRBD2. The V and J ends lost 5 bases and 1 base, in that order; junction bases with no gene match: 3. The germline V gene has CDR1 SGHRS and CDR2 YFSETQ. This CDR3 is 15 amino acids long. The CDR3 loop reads CASSLAGQNTGELFF. The CDR3 DNA reads as TGCGCCAGCAGTCTAGCGGGACAGAACACCGGGGAGCTGTTTTTT. Full variable domain (missing parts from reference TRBV5-1 and TRBJ2-2): KAGVTQTPRYLIKTRGQQVTLSCSPISGHRSVSWYQQTPGQGLQFLFEYFSETQRNKGNFPGRFSGRQFSNSRSEMNVSTLELGDSALYLCASSLAGQNTGELFFGEGSRLTVL.

In nucleotides, the CDR3 is TGCGCCATAACGTACAGGGATAATCAGCCCCAGCATTTT. Protein: CAITYRDNQPQHF. The rearrangement uses TRBV23-1 and TRBJ1-5; D possibly corresponds to TRBD1 (6 bases). TRBV23-1 is known as an ORF, though its function is uncertain. CDR3 length: 13 amino acids. V lost 10 bases and J 4 bases, leaving 14 bases between the germline ends.

V usage is TRBV28 and J usage is TRBJ2-7, with D maybe TRBD2 (5 bases). Per the germline V gene, CDR1 is MDHEN and CDR2 is SYDVKM. The CDR3 is made up of 15 amino acids. The V end lost 4 bases, the J end lost 1 base, and 14 bases lay between the germline ends. The CDR3 reads CASSSPQRGSYEQYF. The DNA of the CDR3 is TGTGCCAGCAGTTCACCCCAGCGAGGGTCCTACGAGCAGTACTTC.

On this clone: This may arise from a read error, as a much more abundant clone is one base away. This rearrangement joins TRBV12-3 or TRBV12-4 to TRBJ1-2; D is ambiguous. V was clipped by 2 bases and J by 4 bases, with 5 bases between them. CDR3 length equals 12 residues. Written as DNA, the CDR3 is TGTGCCAGCAGTTTAAGCGTCTATGGCTACACCTTC. It specifies CASSLSVYGYTF.

V usage is TRBV5-1 and J usage is TRBJ2-5; 7 positions agree with TRBD2. CDR3 length: 14 amino acids. Looked up from germline, CDR1 is SGHRS and CDR2 is YFSETQ. The V segment lost 3 bases and the J segment 4 bases; nucleotides outside the gene matches: 6. The CDR3 DNA sequence: TGCGCCAGCAGCTCTGCGGGACTAATAGAGACCCAGTACTTC. It encodes CASSSAGLIETQYF.

This clone has only one observation. V is TRBV6-1 and J is TRBJ1-2; no firm D call. The V end lost 3 bases, the J end lost 6 bases, and 14 bases lay between the germline ends. Germline CDR1 MNHNS, CDR2 SASEGT. The CDR3 runs 14 residues. CDR3: CASSDAPGSHGYTF. CDR3 DNA: TGTGCCAGCAGTGACGCGCCGGGTTCACATGGCTACACCTTC.

The genes are TRBV3-1 (or the pseudogene TRBV3-2) and TRBJ2-3; 7 positions match TRBD1. The CDR3 runs 18 residues. Germline values: CDR1 LGHDT, CDR2 YNNKEL (reference sequence). With V trimmed by 1 base and J by 1 base, 11 bases remained unmatched. The CDR3 protein is CASSQGGTTGPRTDTQYF. DNA for the CDR3: TGTGCCAGCAGCCAAGGGGGGACGACAGGGCCCCGCACAGATACGCAGTATTTT.

This clone was found once. This chain links TRBV27 with TRBJ2-5; 8 bases line up with TRBD1. Germline V gene sequence: CDR1 MNHEY, CDR2 SMNVEV (reference sequence). V was pared by 1 base and J by 0 bases, with 4 bases of the junction left unmatched. The CDR3 covers 16 residues. The CDR3 region has the DNA TGTGCCAGCAGTTTATTCAGGGGGCACAACCAAGAGACCCAGTACTTC. Translating it yields CASSLFRGHNQETQYF.

This chain uses TRBV6-6 with TRBJ1-1, with 8 bases matching TRBD1. The CDR3 loop spans 14 amino acids. Unmatched junction bases numbered 9, after V lost 7 bases and J lost 5 bases. Looked up from germline, CDR1 is MNHNY and CDR2 is SVGAGI (reference sequence). The CDR3 DNA reads TGTGCCAGCACTTCTTCAGGGGGCGCGACTGAAGCTTTCTTT. Translated: CASTSSGGATEAFF.

The chain recombines TRBV19 with TRBJ1-6; D is unresolved. CDR1 is LNHDA, CDR2 SQIVND, per germline (reference sequence). The CDR3 runs to 15 residues. V was trimmed by 3 bases and J by 5 bases, leaving 11 bases between them. CDR3 coding DNA: TGTGCCAGTAGTATTTATCCCACAGATAATTCACCCCTCCACTTT. Amino acids: CASSIYPTDNSPLHF.

This chain joins TRBV7-9 and TRBJ1-1, with D perhaps matching TRBD1 (6 bases). V gave up 5 bases and J gave up 4 bases, with 14 bases separating them. CDR1 is SEHNR, CDR2 FQNEAQ, per germline (reference sequence). The length of the CDR3 is 14 residues. In DNA, the CDR3 is TGTGCCAGCAGCCAACAGGGACCTTCCACTGAAGCTTTCTTT. Protein: CASSQQGPSTEAFF.

The chain uses TRBV11-2 and TRBJ2-5, with 8 bases lining up with TRBD2. The V gene end was trimmed by 2 bases and the J gene end by 3 bases; junction bases not matched to a gene: 2. The CDR3 has 14 amino acids. Looked up from germline, CDR1 is SGHAT and CDR2 is FQNNGV. The CDR3 here is CASSLNGGEETQYF. CDR3 coding DNA: TGTGCCAGCAGCTTAAACGGGGGGGAAGAGACCCAGTACTTC.

The chain has TRBV7-9 and TRBJ2-3; no clear D. The germline V gene encodes CDR1 SEHNR and CDR2 FQNEAQ (reference sequence). V was clipped by 4 bases and J by 0 bases, with 8 bases between them. The CDR3 length is 14 residues. As DNA, the CDR3 is TGTGCCAGCAGCTATAGTTCTAGCACAGATACGCAGTATTTT. Protein sequence: CASSYSSSTDTQYF. The full variable domain, rest sourced from reference TRBV7-9 and TRBJ2-3, is DTGVSQNPRHKITKRGQNVTFRCDPISEHNRLYWYRQTLGQGPEFLTYFQNEAQLEKSRLLSDRFSAERPKGSFSTLEIQRTEQGDSAMYLCASSYSSSTDTQYFGPGTRLTVL.

DNA of the CDR3: TGCAGCGTTGGGTTTGGGAGATACACTGAAGCTTTCTTT. Amino acid sequence: CSVGFGRYTEAFF. The chain has TRBV29-1 and TRBJ1-1; the D is unclear. V was cut by 4 bases and J by 3 bases, with 12 bases left in between. The CDR3 runs 13 residues. Germline-derived CDR1 and CDR2 are SQVTM and ANQGSEA.